This TCR beta chain was observed in a study of blood T cell repertoires in COVID-19. Background on the study: The United States, Italy and Spain were the sources of the acute and convalescent COVID-19 samples.

This table comes from immunoSEQ multiplex PCR, and its TCRdb copy is limited to in-frame clones, with some not included. The sample lists tens of thousands of clones, 85% occurring once. The receptor was derived from a man aged 50 or older with active COVID-19. Material: peripheral blood.

CDR3 amino acids: CATSLLRGPEGEQYF. The CDR3 bases are TGTGCCACCAGCCTTTTGCGGGGTCCGGAGGGCGAGCAGTACTTC. The chain recombines TRBV15 with TRBJ2-7, with D perhaps matching TRBD2 (6 bases). Trimming pared 5 bases from V and 6 bases from J, leaving 20 bases between. The length of the CDR3 is 15 residues. Germline lookup yields CDR1 LNHNV and CDR2 YYDKDF (reference sequence).